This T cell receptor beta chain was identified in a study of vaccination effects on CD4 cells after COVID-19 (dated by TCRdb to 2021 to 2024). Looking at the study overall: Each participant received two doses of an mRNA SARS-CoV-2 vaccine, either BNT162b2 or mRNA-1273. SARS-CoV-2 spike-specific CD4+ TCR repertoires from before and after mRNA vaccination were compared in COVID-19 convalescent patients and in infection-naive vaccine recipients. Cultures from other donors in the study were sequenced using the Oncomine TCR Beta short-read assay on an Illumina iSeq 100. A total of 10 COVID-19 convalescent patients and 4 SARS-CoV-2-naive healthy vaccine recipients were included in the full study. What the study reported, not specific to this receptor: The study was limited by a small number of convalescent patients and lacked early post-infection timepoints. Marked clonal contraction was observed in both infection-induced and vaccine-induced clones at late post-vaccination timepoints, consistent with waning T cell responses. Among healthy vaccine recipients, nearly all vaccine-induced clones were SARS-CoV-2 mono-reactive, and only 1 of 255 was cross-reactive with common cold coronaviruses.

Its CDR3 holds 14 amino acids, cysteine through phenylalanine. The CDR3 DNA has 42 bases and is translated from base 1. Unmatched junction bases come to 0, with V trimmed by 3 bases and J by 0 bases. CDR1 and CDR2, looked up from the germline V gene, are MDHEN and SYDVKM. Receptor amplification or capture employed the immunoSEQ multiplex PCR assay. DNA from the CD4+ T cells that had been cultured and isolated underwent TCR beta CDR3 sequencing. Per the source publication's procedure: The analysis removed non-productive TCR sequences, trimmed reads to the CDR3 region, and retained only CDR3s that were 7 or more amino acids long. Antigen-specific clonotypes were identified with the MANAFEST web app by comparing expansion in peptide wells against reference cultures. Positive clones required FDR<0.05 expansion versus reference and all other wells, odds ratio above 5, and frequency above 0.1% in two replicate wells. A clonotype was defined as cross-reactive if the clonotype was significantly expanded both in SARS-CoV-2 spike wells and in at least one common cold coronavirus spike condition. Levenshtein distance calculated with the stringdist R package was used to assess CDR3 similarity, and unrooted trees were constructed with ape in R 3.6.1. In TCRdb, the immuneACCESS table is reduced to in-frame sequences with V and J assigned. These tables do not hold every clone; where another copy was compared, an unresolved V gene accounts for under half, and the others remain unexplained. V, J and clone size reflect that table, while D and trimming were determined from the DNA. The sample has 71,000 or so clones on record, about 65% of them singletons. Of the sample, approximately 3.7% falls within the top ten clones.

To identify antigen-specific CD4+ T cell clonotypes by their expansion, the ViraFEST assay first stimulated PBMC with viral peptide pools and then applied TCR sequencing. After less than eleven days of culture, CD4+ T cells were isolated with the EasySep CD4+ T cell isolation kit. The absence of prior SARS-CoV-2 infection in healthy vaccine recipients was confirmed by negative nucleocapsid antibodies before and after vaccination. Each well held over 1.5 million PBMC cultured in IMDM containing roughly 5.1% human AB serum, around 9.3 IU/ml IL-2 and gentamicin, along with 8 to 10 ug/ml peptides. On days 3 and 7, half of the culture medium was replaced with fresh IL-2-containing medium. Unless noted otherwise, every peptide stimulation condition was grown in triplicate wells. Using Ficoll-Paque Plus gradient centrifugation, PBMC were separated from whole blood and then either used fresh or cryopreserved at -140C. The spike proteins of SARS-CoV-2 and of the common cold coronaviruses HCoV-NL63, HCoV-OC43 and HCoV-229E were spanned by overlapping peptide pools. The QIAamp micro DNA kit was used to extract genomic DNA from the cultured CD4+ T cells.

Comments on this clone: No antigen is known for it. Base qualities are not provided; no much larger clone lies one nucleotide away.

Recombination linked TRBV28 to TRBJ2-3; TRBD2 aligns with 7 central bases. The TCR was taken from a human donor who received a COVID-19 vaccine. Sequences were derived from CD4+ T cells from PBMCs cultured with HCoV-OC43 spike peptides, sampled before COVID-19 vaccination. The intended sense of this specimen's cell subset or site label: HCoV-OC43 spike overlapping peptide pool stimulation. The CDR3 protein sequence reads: CASSLGGSTDTQYF. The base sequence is TGTGCCAGCAGTTTGGGGGGGAGCACAGATACGCAGTATTTT.